The clone carrying this T cell receptor (beta chain) was detected a few times. No antigen is known for it. CDR3 length equals 16 residues. V lost 4 bases and J lost 5; bases outside the gene matches: 10. Germline CDR1 is SGHTA and CDR2 is FQGNSA. MiXCR, applied by TCRdb to the reads, yields one record per CDR3 protein. The sample includes tens of thousands of distinct CDR3 sequences, about 44% of them seen just once. The sample belongs to a study of T cell repertoires in cytomegalovirus infection. This receptor was obtained from a human donor in good health (CMV status not recorded). Some clones in this sample may be carry-over from other donors' samples. The rearrangement joins TRBV7-2 to TRBJ2-1; TRBD2 matches at 8 bases. Sequenced material: CD8+ T cells from cultured PBMCs, taken from culture after CMV antigen stimulation. CDR3 loop: CASSSGPRTSNNEQFF. CDR3 DNA: TGTGCCAGCAGCTCCGGGCCCCGGACTAGCAACAATGAGCAGTTCTTC.